Below, 14 T cell receptor beta chains from the same sample are listed, as sequenced in a study of blood T cell repertoires in COVID-19. Only in-frame clones appear in the TCRdb table, and some are missing; sequencing was by immunoSEQ multiplex PCR. The profile shows about 160,000 clones, roughly four fifths of them singletons. The sample consisted of PBMCs or T cells enriched from blood (not recorded which). The source of these receptors is a man aged 45 to 65 who had recovered from COVID-19.

The CDR3 DNA is TGTGCCAGCAGTTTCTTAGTGAGTTCACCCCTCCACTTT. Encoded protein: CASSFLVSSPLHF. The gene calls are TRBV12-3 or TRBV12-4 and TRBJ1-6; D gene ambiguous. The CDR3 totals 13 residues. Trimming pared 3 bases from V and 9 bases from J, leaving 9 bases between.

V usage is TRBV7-8 and J usage is TRBJ1-1, with D possibly TRBD1 on 5 matching bases. Per the germline V gene, CDR1 is SGHVS and CDR2 is FQNEAQ. V lost 5 bases to trimming and J lost 1 base, with 14 bases between them. The CDR3 consists of 15 residues. CDR3 residues: CASSAPTVRNTEAFF. In DNA, the CDR3 is TGTGCCAGCAGCGCACCGACAGTTAGGAACACTGAAGCTTTCTTT. The full variable domain, rest sourced from reference TRBV7-8 and TRBJ1-1, is GAGVSQSPRYKVAKRGQDVALRCDPISGHVSLFWYQQALGQGPEFLTYFQNEAQLDKSGLPSDRFFAERPEGSVSTLKIQRTQQEDSAVYLCASSAPTVRNTEAFFGQGTRLTVV.

This clone appeared once. This chain's CDR3 is CAWREGGGQFF. DNA of the CDR3: TGTGCCTGGAGGGAAGGGGGCGGGCAGTTCTTC. The genes are TRBV30 and TRBJ2-1, with 7 bases matching TRBD1. This CDR3 has 11 residues. CDR1 and CDR2 from the germline V gene are GTSNPN and SVGIG (reference sequence). Trimming at V came to 3 bases and at J to 12 bases, leaving 5 bases not matched to a gene. Drawing the rest from reference TRBV30 and TRBJ2-1, the complete variable domain is SQTIHQWPATLVQPVGSPLSLECTVEGTSNPNLYWYRQAAGRGLQLLFYSVGIGQISSEVPQNLSASRPQDRQFILSSKKLLLSDSGFYLCAWREGGGQFFGPGTRLTVL.

The genes are TRBV6-5 and TRBJ2-7, with 8 bases fitting TRBD2. Trimming cost V 7 bases and J 9 bases; bases outside gene matches: 5. This CDR3 has 11 residues. Germline CDR1 is MNHEY and CDR2 is SVGAGI. The CDR3 here is CASNRAGVQYF. CDR3 DNA sequence: TGTGCCAGCAACCGAGCGGGGGTGCAGTACTTC.

The genes are TRBV6-4 and TRBJ2-3; TRBD2 agrees at 7 bases. The CDR3 is made up of 9 amino acids. The germline CDR1 and CDR2 sequences are MRHNA and SNTAGT. In DNA, the CDR3 is TGTGGGGGAGGGAGGGGCCGGTATTTT. It encodes CGGGRGRYF.

This clone showed up just a few times. The V and J genes are TRBV28 and TRBJ1-6, with D perhaps matching TRBD1 (6 bases). Trimming cost V 6 bases and J 9 bases, with 21 bases left between them. This CDR3 comprises 16 residues. Germline-derived CDR1 and CDR2 are MDHEN and SYDVKM. This CDR3 reads CASSSLLGGRGSPLHF. CDR3 DNA: TGTGCCAGCAGCTCACTGCTAGGGGGTAGAGGTTCACCCCTCCACTTT.

In DNA, the CDR3 is TGTGCCAGCAGTTTCCGCCATCAGGGGGACAATCAGCCCCAGCATTTT. It yields the protein CASSFRHQGDNQPQHF. The rearrangement joins TRBV27 to TRBJ1-5; TRBD1 matches 7 bases. The CDR3 is 16 amino acids. The junction had 8 bases not matched to a gene; V was cut back by 3 bases and J by 3 bases. Per the germline V gene, CDR1 is MNHEY and CDR2 is SMNVEV (reference sequence).

Only one count was recorded for this clone. The V call is TRBV18, the J call TRBJ1-1, with TRBD1 identical over 10 bases. Germline-derived CDR1 and CDR2 are KGHSH and LQKENI. CDR3 length: 14 amino acids. V shed 6 bases and J 4 bases; nucleotides not matched to a gene: 5. CDR3 region: CASSPDRGPTEAFF. The CDR3, as DNA: TGTGCCAGCTCGCCTGACAGGGGGCCCACTGAAGCTTTCTTT.

The chain recombines TRBV19 with TRBJ1-4; TRBD1 agrees at 11 bases. The CDR3 has 14 amino acids. The V segment lost 6 bases and the J segment 8 bases; nucleotides outside the gene matches: 5. Germline values: CDR1 LNHDA, CDR2 SQIVND (reference sequence). CDR3 in amino acids: CASRTDRGREKLFF. The CDR3 bases are TGTGCCAGTAGAACGGACAGGGGGCGAGAAAAACTGTTTTTT. Full variable domain (remainder filled in from reference TRBV19 and TRBJ1-4): DGGITQSPKYLFRKEGQNVTLSCEQNLNHDAMYWYRQDPGQGLRLIYYSQIVNDFQKGDIAEGYSVSREKKESFPLTVTSAQKNPTAFYLCASRTDRGREKLFFGSGTQLSVL.

This clone appeared a single time. The chain is built from TRBV5-1 and TRBJ1-3; D might be TRBD1 (6 bases). Germline V gene data show CDR1 as SGHRS and CDR2 as YFSETQ. Trimming stripped 0 bases from V and 2 bases from J, with 12 bases between. The CDR3 is 16 amino acids. This CDR3 reads CASSLGQVLTGNTIYF. CDR3 in DNA: TGCGCCAGCAGCTTGGGACAGGTTCTTACTGGAAACACCATATATTTT. The full variable domain, in which reference TRBV5-1 and TRBJ1-3 provide the parts outside the CDR3, is KAGVTQTPRYLIKTRGQQVTLSCSPISGHRSVSWYQQTPGQGLQFLFEYFSETQRNKGNFPGRFSGRQFSNSRSEMNVSTLELGDSALYLCASSLGQVLTGNTIYFGEGSWLTVV.

In the case of this clone: A much more abundant neighbour one base away suggests this may be a read error. The J gene is TRBJ2-1, the V gene TRBV4-2, with 14 positions matching TRBD2. This CDR3 region has 16 residues. V lost 0 bases and J lost 6; bases outside the gene matches: 1. Germline V gives CDR1 LGHNA, CDR2 YNFKEQ. CDR3 in DNA: TGTGCCAGCAGCCAAGAGACTAGCGGGGGGGCCAATGAGCAGTTCTTC. Residues: CASSQETSGGANEQFF.

V usage is TRBV4-1 and J usage is TRBJ2-5; 12 bases line up with TRBD2. The CDR3 spans 15 residues. Germline V gives CDR1 MGHRA, CDR2 YSYEKL. J lost 5 bases, V lost 2 bases, and 3 bases had no gene match. The CDR3 here is CASSQLAGGHETQYF. In nucleotides, the CDR3 is TGCGCCAGCAGCCAACTAGCGGGGGGGCACGAGACCCAGTACTTC.

The chain joins TRBV19 to TRBJ2-7, with 12 positions matching TRBD2. This CDR3 is built from 15 residues. CDR1 and CDR2 (germline): LNHDA, SQIVND (reference sequence). After removal of 4 bases from V and 1 base from J, the junction contained 2 bases not matched to a gene. CDR3 residues: CASSNLAGGSYEQYF. Here the CDR3 DNA reads TGTGCCAGTAGTAACCTAGCGGGGGGGTCCTACGAGCAGTACTTC.

This chain connects TRBV19 to TRBJ1-2; D is perhaps TRBD1 (5 bases). The V and J ends lost 2 bases and 5 bases respectively, with 9 bases between them. The CDR3 loop spans 13 amino acids. Germline V gives CDR1 LNHDA, CDR2 SQIVND (reference sequence). The CDR3 loop is CASSIRGDYGYTF. The DNA for the CDR3 is TGTGCCAGTAGTATACGGGGGGATTATGGCTACACCTTC.